This is a list of T cell receptor beta chains from one sample in a study of blood T cell repertoires in COVID-19. Generated by immunoSEQ multiplex PCR, the TCRdb table keeps only in-frame clones and is missing some. The sample has about 40,000 clones, approximately 80% seen once. The specimen was peripheral blood. The receptors originated from a man in his fifties with active or convalescent COVID-19. Each CDR3 is given with its conserved first and last residue. Fields, in order: V gene, CDR3 length, CDR3 protein.

v_call: TRBV30; cdr3_length: 18; cdr3_aa: CAWGHFQGRGSGANVLTF
v_call: TRBV7-7; cdr3_length: 16; cdr3_aa: CASSSHKGALNTEAFF
v_call: TRBV5-4; cdr3_length: 15; cdr3_aa: CATTLSRQGADEQYF
v_call: TRBV28; cdr3_length: 16; cdr3_aa: CASSSPGTGSAYEQYF
v_call: TRBV11-2; cdr3_length: 16; cdr3_aa: CASSLELAGLSNEQFF
v_call: TRBV27; cdr3_length: 15; cdr3_aa: CASNSRGGLWDEQFF
v_call: TRBV9; cdr3_length: 14; cdr3_aa: CASSAGTNGNTIYF
v_call: TRBV6-5; cdr3_length: 13; cdr3_aa: CASSYGTDYGYTF
v_call: TRBV7-2; cdr3_length: 13; cdr3_aa: CASSLAGAHEQFF
v_call: TRBV7-8; cdr3_length: 15; cdr3_aa: CASSPRERGGGEQFF
v_call: TRBV5-6; cdr3_length: 13; cdr3_aa: CASSPDRGRGYTF
v_call: TRBV27; cdr3_length: 13; cdr3_aa: CASRPLGGTEQYF
v_call: TRBV7-9; cdr3_length: 15; cdr3_aa: CASSPIRGFDTEAFF
v_call: TRBV11-3; cdr3_length: 15; cdr3_aa: CASSYSGGRSNEQFF
v_call: TRBV9; cdr3_length: 14; cdr3_aa: CASSPRTASYGYTF
v_call: TRBV2; cdr3_length: 15; cdr3_aa: CASSELVGQDSEQFF
v_call: TRBV4-1; cdr3_length: 14; cdr3_aa: CASSQEVVVYGYTF
v_call: TRBV9; cdr3_length: 13; cdr3_aa: CASGTSVPDEQFF
v_call: TRBV9; cdr3_length: 14; cdr3_aa: CASSVDDRFYGYTF
v_call: TRBV10-1; cdr3_length: 13; cdr3_aa: CASSPGSNTEAFF
v_call: TRBV5-1; cdr3_length: 13; cdr3_aa: CASSPGWEETQYF
v_call: TRBV27; cdr3_length: 14; cdr3_aa: CASSWGQLNNEQFF
v_call: TRBV30; cdr3_length: 16; cdr3_aa: CAWRKSGGGSAYEQYF
v_call: TRBV3-1/TRBV3-2; cdr3_length: 13; cdr3_aa: CASSSRVRRGYTF
v_call: TRBV9; cdr3_length: 16; cdr3_aa: CASSPDAGGATGELFF